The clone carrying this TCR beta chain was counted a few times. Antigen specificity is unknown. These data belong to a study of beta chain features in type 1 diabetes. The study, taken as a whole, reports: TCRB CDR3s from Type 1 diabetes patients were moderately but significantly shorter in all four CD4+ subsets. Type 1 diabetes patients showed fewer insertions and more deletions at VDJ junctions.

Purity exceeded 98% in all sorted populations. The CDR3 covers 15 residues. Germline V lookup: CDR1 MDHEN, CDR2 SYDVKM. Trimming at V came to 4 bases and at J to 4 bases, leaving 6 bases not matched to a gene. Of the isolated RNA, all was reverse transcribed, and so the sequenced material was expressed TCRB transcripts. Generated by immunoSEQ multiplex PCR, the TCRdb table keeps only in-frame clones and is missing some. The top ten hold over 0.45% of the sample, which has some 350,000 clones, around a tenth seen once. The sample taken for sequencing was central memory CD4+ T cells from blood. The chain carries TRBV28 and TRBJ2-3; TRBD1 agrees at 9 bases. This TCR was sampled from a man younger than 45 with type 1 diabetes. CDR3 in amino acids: CASSSGDREADTQYF. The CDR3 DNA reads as TGTGCCAGCAGTTCCGGGGACAGGGAGGCAGATACGCAGTATTTT. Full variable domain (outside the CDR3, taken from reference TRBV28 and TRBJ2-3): DVKVTQSSRYLVKRTGEKVFLECVQDMDHENMFWYRQDPGLGLRLIYFSYDVKMKEKGDIPEGYSVSREKKERFSLILESASTNQTSMYLCASSSGDREADTQYFGPGTRLTVL.